The sequence of this TCR beta chain was determined in a study of graft-versus-host responses after intestinal transplantation. Study overall: Recipients were all induced with anti-thymocyte globulin, then given tacrolimus and steroids for approximately 3 years.

This CDR3 region has 16 residues. Germline-derived CDR1 and CDR2 are MGHRA and YSYEKL. Trimming pared 0 bases from V and 7 bases from J, leaving 16 bases between. Comments on this clone: No antigen is known for it.

Study results and caveats: Recipient marrow contained GvH clones, some of which appeared first in ileum or blood.

The data were produced by immunoSEQ multiplex PCR, yet TCRdb's version contains in-frame clones alone and is incomplete. The repertoire includes approximately 12,000 clones, 85% to 95% of them detected once, and roughly 20% sits in the top ten. The rearrangement joins TRBV4-1 to TRBJ2-1, with unresolved D. Specimen: PBMCs, collected less than 110 days after intestinal transplant. This clonotype was sampled from a human patient who received an intestinal transplant, so some T cells may come from the graft donor. The CDR3 region is CASSQDSVWPTNEQFF. CDR3 sequence (DNA): TGCGCCAGCAGCCAAGATAGTGTTTGGCCTACTAATGAGCAGTTCTTC.